This entry lists 11 T cell receptor beta chains sequenced from one sample in a study of blood T cell repertoires in COVID-19 (dated by TCRdb to 2020 to 2021). Receptor amplification or capture employed the immunoSEQ multiplex PCR assay. TCRdb stores this immuneACCESS table with in-frame sequences only. Part of the clones is absent; in the studies checked, under half of the shortfall reflects unresolved V genes, and no reason is known for the rest. Within this sample are approximately 300,000 clones, with more than 75% of them counted one time only. Jointly, the top ten make up 1.5% to 2% of the sample. Material: peripheral blood. Receptor source: a woman aged 45 to 65 with acute or convalescent COVID-19.

The rearrangement joins TRBV28 to TRBJ1-5; D is ambiguous. Trimming pared 5 bases from V and 2 bases from J, leaving 16 bases between. From germline, CDR1 is MDHEN and CDR2 SYDVKM. The CDR3 has 16 residues. CDR3 protein: CASSLSIGRGNQPQHF. Written as DNA, the CDR3 is TGTGCCAGCAGTCTGTCGATTGGCCGGGGCAATCAGCCCCAGCATTTT.

V gene TRBV11-2 combines with J gene TRBJ1-1, with 7 bases identical to TRBD1. The V segment lost 5 bases and the J segment 11 bases; nucleotides outside the gene matches: 8. This CDR3 is built from 12 residues. CDR1 and CDR2 (germline): SGHAT, FQNNGV. The CDR3 nucleotides read TGTGCCAGCAGCGTCAGGGGGTTGCGGGCTTTCTTT. Translating gives CASSVRGLRAFF.

The chain couples TRBV19 to TRBJ1-1; 7 nucleotides match TRBD1. This CDR3 contains 16 residues. V lost 7 bases, J lost 2 bases, and 13 bases stayed unmatched. CDR1 LNHDA and CDR2 SQIVND come from the germline V gene (reference sequence). The CDR3 sequence: CASTPAARTGNTEAFF. CDR3 nucleotides: TGTGCCAGTACCCCAGCCGCCCGGACAGGAAACACTGAAGCTTTCTTT.

The chain couples TRBV11-2 to TRBJ2-6; weak D call: TRBD1 (6 bases). V shed 5 bases and J shed 4 bases, with 9 bases lying between them. Germline-derived CDR1 and CDR2 are SGHAT and FQNNGV. The CDR3 length is 14 residues. CDR3 amino acids: CASSTGYGANVLTF. CDR3 nucleotides: TGTGCCAGCAGCACAGGGTACGGGGCCAACGTCCTGACTTTC.

The sample holds a few counts of this clone. The gene calls are TRBV11-2 and TRBJ2-2; TRBD2 is a possible D gene (6 bases). Germline values: CDR1 SGHAT, CDR2 FQNNGV. This CDR3 is 15 amino acids long. Deletions cut 3 bases from V and 4 bases from J, with 12 bases between. CDR3 sequence reads: CASSFRQAGTGELFF. The CDR3 DNA is TGTGCCAGCAGCTTCCGGCAAGCGGGCACCGGGGAGCTGTTTTTT.

The V gene is TRBV9, the J gene TRBJ1-6; TRBD1 might be the D (6 bases). V dropped 0 bases and J dropped 7 bases, with 11 bases sitting between them. This CDR3 is 15 amino acids long. CDR1 and CDR2 (germline): SGDLS, YYNGEE. CDR3 amino acids: CASSVGQGLNSPLHF. The CDR3 DNA sequence: TGTGCCAGCAGCGTAGGTCAGGGGTTGAATTCACCCCTCCACTTT.

The V call is TRBV18, the J call TRBJ2-1; TRBD2 matches 7 bases. Trimming took 1 base from V and 5 from J; bases not matched to a gene: 5. Germline V gene lookup returns CDR1 KGHSH and CDR2 LQKENI. The CDR3 extends over 15 amino acids. CDR3 DNA: TGTGCCAGCTCACCACAGCGTCTAGCGGACAATGAGCAGTTCTTC. Protein: CASSPQRLADNEQFF.

This clone was seen a few times. The chain recombines TRBV24-1 with TRBJ1-2, with 9 positions matching TRBD1. Germline CDR1 is KGHDR and CDR2 is SFDVKD. The CDR3 has 18 amino acids. J lost 1 base, V lost 0 bases, and 8 bases had no gene match. CDR3 nucleotide sequence: TGTGCCACCAGTGATTTGGGGGACAGGGTGGCCCTTAACTATGGCTACACCTTC. Translated, it gives CATSDLGDRVALNYGYTF.

The chain combines TRBV5-1 with TRBJ2-7, with TRBD1 matching over 11 bases. V lost 2 bases and J lost 7; bases outside the gene matches: 5. Germline V CDR1 and CDR2: SGHRS, YFSETQ. The CDR3 loop spans 14 amino acids. The CDR3 region has the DNA TGCGCCAGCAGCTTCGGACAGGGGGCTGGGGAGCAGTACTTC. Protein product: CASSFGQGAGEQYF.

The chain uses TRBV2 and TRBJ2-3, with D maybe TRBD2 (6 bases). CDR3 size: 15 residues. Trimming removed 1 base at V and 2 bases at J, with 10 bases between. The germline gives CDR1 SNHLY, CDR2 FYNNEI. The DNA of the CDR3 is TGTGCCAGCAGTGAAGTACTAGCCTACACAGATACGCAGTATTTT. Its translation is CASSEVLAYTDTQYF.

The chain employs TRBV6-5 and TRBJ2-1, with TRBD1 matching 9 bases. The CDR3 has 14 amino acids. CDR1 MNHEY and CDR2 SVGAGI come from the germline V gene. Trimming took 4 bases from V and 5 from J; bases not matched to a gene: 3. The CDR3 is CASSLGQGHNEQFF. Written as DNA, the CDR3 is TGTGCCAGCAGTTTGGGACAGGGACACAATGAGCAGTTCTTC.